Shown below are 26 T cell receptor beta chains from a single sample sequenced in a study of blood T cell repertoires in COVID-19. Clones were read by immunoSEQ multiplex PCR, and TCRdb kept only the in-frame ones, dropping some. The sample comprises some 250,000 clones, roughly four fifths of which are singletons, and 7.5% rests with the top ten. The sequencing input was peripheral blood. Every receptor here comes from a woman over 75 with COVID-19, enrolled during active disease.

This chain links TRBV5-1 with TRBJ2-3, with TRBD1 identical over 9 bases. The CDR3 is 14 amino acids. J lost 3 bases, V lost 4 bases, and 3 bases had no gene match. Germline CDR1 and CDR2: SGHRS and YFSETQ. In nucleotides, the CDR3 is TGCGCCAGCAGCCGGACAGGGGCAACAGATACGCAGTATTTT. This encodes CASSRTGATDTQYF.

The V gene is TRBV2, the J gene TRBJ1-2; TRBD1 might be the D (5 bases). V shed 8 bases and J shed 1 base, with 8 bases lying between them. Germline V gene sequence: CDR1 SNHLY, CDR2 FYNNEI. The CDR3 has 12 residues. The CDR3 DNA reads as TGTGCCAGCTCGACAGATAACTATGGCTACACCTTC. This encodes CASSTDNYGYTF.

This clone appeared a few times. The CDR3 nucleotides are TGTGCCAGCAGCCAAGATTGGCGGAGCTCCTATAATTCACCCCTCCACTTT. Encoded protein: CASSQDWRSSYNSPLHF. The chain has TRBV3-1 (or the pseudogene TRBV3-2) and TRBJ1-6, with unresolved D. V was cut by 0 bases and J by 0 bases, with 9 bases left in between. The CDR3 is 17 amino acids. Germline V lookup: CDR1 LGHDT, CDR2 YNNKEL (reference sequence).

The rearrangement joins TRBV3-1 (or the pseudogene TRBV3-2) to TRBJ1-3, with a weak D call TRBD1 (6 bases). Trimming shortened V by 0 bases and J by 4 bases, and 13 bases separated the two germline ends. This CDR3 has 16 amino acids. CDR1 LGHDT and CDR2 YNNKEL come from the germline V gene (reference sequence). CDR3 coding DNA: TGTGCCAGCAGCCAAGAAGTCGGGGGGCTCGGAAACACCATATATTTT. Its protein is CASSQEVGGLGNTIYF.

The chain uses TRBV6-5 and TRBJ1-2; D is perhaps TRBD1 (5 bases). The CDR3 is 16 residues long. Germline CDR1 is MNHEY and CDR2 is SVGAGI. Trimming took off 2 bases at V and 8 bases at J, with 21 bases between the two ends. The CDR3 DNA sequence: TGTGCCAGCAGTTACGTCAGGGACGGGGGGAGAGGGGGCTACACCTTC. Amino acid sequence: CASSYVRDGGRGGYTF.

This chain's CDR3 is CASSLAHSYNEQFF. CDR3 sequence (DNA): TGTGCCAGCTCACTAGCGCACTCCTACAATGAGCAGTTCTTC. The chain uses TRBV18 and TRBJ2-1, with D possibly being TRBD2 (5 bases). Per germline, CDR1 KGHSH and CDR2 LQKENI. Trimming stripped 4 bases from V and 0 bases from J, with 7 bases between. CDR3 length: 14 amino acids.

This chain links TRBV5-1 with TRBJ2-1, with D possibly being TRBD1 (6 bases). The V gene's germline CDR1 is SGHRS and CDR2 YFSETQ. V lost 2 bases and J 0 bases, leaving 12 bases between the germline ends. The CDR3 length is 16 residues. CDR3 sequence (DNA): TGCGCCAGCAGCTTAAAAACAGGGATCTCCTACAATGAGCAGTTCTTC. Translated, it gives CASSLKTGISYNEQFF.

This clone came up a few times. This chain joins TRBV11-2 and TRBJ2-3; a possible D gene is TRBD1 (5 bases). The CDR3 totals 17 residues. Trimming removed 4 bases from V and 1 base from J, with 18 bases in between. The V gene's germline CDR1 is SGHAT and CDR2 FQNNGV. This CDR3 is CASSSITLTVRTDTQYF. The CDR3 DNA is TGTGCCAGCAGCTCGATTACTTTGACAGTGCGCACAGATACGCAGTATTTT.

This clone was counted a few times. This chain connects TRBV11-2 to TRBJ2-3; 7 bases align to TRBD2. The CDR3 totals 15 residues. The J segment lost 0 bases and the V segment lost 7 bases, leaving 7 bases of the junction unmatched. CDR1 is SGHAT, CDR2 FQNNGV, per germline. CDR3 nucleotide sequence: TGTGCCAGCACCCGGGGGGTCACTAGCACAGATACGCAGTATTTT. As protein: CASTRGVTSTDTQYF.

CDR3 amino acids: CSADSGRFLYNEQFF. The CDR3 nucleotides read TGCAGCGCCGATAGCGGGAGATTTTTATACAATGAGCAGTTCTTC. The gene calls are TRBV29-1 and TRBJ2-1; 9 nucleotides agree with TRBD2. V gave up 7 bases and J gave up 4 bases; unmatched junction bases: 11. The CDR3 extends over 15 amino acids. Germline CDR1 reads SQVTM; CDR2 reads ANQGSEA.

The chain recombines TRBV12-3 or TRBV12-4 with TRBJ2-3, with TRBD1 as a possible D gene (5 bases). Trimming took 6 bases from V and 5 from J, leaving 12 bases between them. The CDR3 totals 13 residues. Here the CDR3 reads CASRDKERDTQYF. The DNA of the CDR3 is TGTGCCAGCAGGGACAAAGAAAGAGATACGCAGTATTTT.

V gene TRBV15 combines with J gene TRBJ1-1; 8 bases agree with TRBD1. The V segment lost 1 base and the J segment 2 bases; nucleotides outside the gene matches: 3. Germline V gene sequence: CDR1 LNHNV, CDR2 YYDKDF (reference sequence). The CDR3 runs to 15 residues. The CDR3 protein is CATSRGGQANTEAFF. CDR3 nucleotide sequence: TGTGCCACCAGCAGAGGGGGACAGGCTAACACTGAAGCTTTCTTT. The whole variable domain, filled in from reference TRBV15 and TRBJ1-1, reads DAMVIQNPRYQVTQFGKPVTLSCSQTLNHNVMYWYQQKSSQAPKLLFHYYDKDFNNEADTPDNFQSRRPNTSFCFLDIRSPGLGDTAMYLCATSRGGQANTEAFFGQGTRLTVV.

The gene calls are TRBV2 and TRBJ1-6; TRBD1 is a possible D gene (6 bases). This CDR3 region has 13 residues. CDR1 and CDR2 from the germline V gene are SNHLY and FYNNEI. Trimming cost V 4 bases and J 5 bases, with 6 bases left between them. In DNA form, the CDR3 reads TGTGCCAGCAGTGCAGGGGATAATTCACCCCTCCACTTT. This encodes CASSAGDNSPLHF.

The chain couples TRBV4-2 to TRBJ2-3; D not certain. The V end lost 5 bases, the J end lost 4 bases, and 13 bases lay between the germline ends. The germline CDR1 and CDR2 sequences are LGHNA and YNFKEQ. The CDR3 loop spans 14 amino acids. The DNA of the CDR3 is TGTGCCAGCAGCTCCACCGGCAGCGCAGATACGCAGTATTTT. This codes for CASSSTGSADTQYF.

This chain joins TRBV2 and TRBJ2-5; maybe TRBD2 (6 bases). CDR3 length equals 13 residues. Trimming cost V 6 bases and J 8 bases, with 16 bases left between them. Germline loops: CDR1 SNHLY, CDR2 FYNNEI. In nucleotides, the CDR3 is TGTGCCAGCAGCGTGCCGGGACTCCCCACCCAGTACTTC. Amino acid sequence: CASSVPGLPTQYF.

A few counts support this clone. V is TRBV5-4 and J is TRBJ1-1; D is undetermined. The CDR3 sequence is 14 residues long. V shed 0 bases and J shed 0 bases, with 6 bases lying between them. Germline V gene sequence: CDR1 SGHNT, CDR2 YYREEE (reference sequence). CDR3 sequence: CASSLVSLNTEAFF. Written as DNA, the CDR3 is TGTGCCAGCAGCTTGGTTTCCTTGAACACTGAAGCTTTCTTT.

The chain carries TRBV5-1 and TRBJ2-1; 10 nucleotides line up with TRBD2. The germline gives CDR1 SGHRS, CDR2 YFSETQ. After removal of 1 base from V and 2 bases from J, the junction contained 3 bases not matched to a gene. The CDR3 consists of 16 residues. This chain's CDR3 is CASSLLAGDPYNEQFF. CDR3 nucleotide sequence: TGCGCCAGCAGCTTGCTAGCGGGGGACCCCTACAATGAGCAGTTCTTC.

V is TRBV11-2 and J is TRBJ1-2; D may be TRBD1 (6 bases). There are 13 residues in the CDR3. CDR1 is SGHAT and CDR2 is FQNNGV in the germline V gene. V was clipped by 5 bases and J by 5 bases, with 12 bases between them. The CDR3 spells CASSPADRYGYTF. In DNA, the CDR3 is TGTGCCAGCAGCCCTGCCGACAGGTATGGCTACACCTTC.

The rearrangement joins TRBV5-4 to TRBJ2-5; the D gene is possibly TRBD1 (5 bases). Germline lookup yields CDR1 SGHNT and CDR2 YYREEE (reference sequence). The CDR3 runs 12 residues. With 4 bases removed from V and 7 bases from J, the gap between germline ends came to 11 bases. CDR3 protein: CASSPGLGTQYF. The CDR3 DNA reads as TGTGCCAGCAGCCCAGGGTTGGGGACCCAGTACTTC.

The chain joins TRBV5-6 to TRBJ2-1; D is perhaps TRBD1 (5 bases). With 4 bases removed from V and 7 bases from J, the gap between germline ends came to 15 bases. This CDR3 comprises 14 residues. Germline V lookup: CDR1 SGHDT, CDR2 YYEEEE. The CDR3 DNA sequence: TGTGCCAGCAGCCTAAGGGGTCCCAGAAATGAGCAGTTCTTC. Its translation: CASSLRGPRNEQFF.

This clone came up once. This chain connects TRBV30 to TRBJ1-3; D gene unclear. There are 13 residues in the CDR3. CDR1 and CDR2 from the germline V gene are GTSNPN and SVGIG (reference sequence). Trimming took off 1 base at V and 3 bases at J, with 7 bases between the two ends. CDR3 DNA: TGTGCCTGGAGTGGAGGGAATGGAAACACCATATATTTT. Its translation is CAWSGGNGNTIYF.

This chain uses TRBV24-1 with TRBJ2-1; 11 bases match TRBD2. This CDR3 comprises 13 residues. Germline assignment: CDR1 KGHDR and CDR2 SFDVKD. With 3 bases clipped from V and 10 bases from J, the junction kept 1 base outside the gene matches. Here the CDR3 DNA reads TGTGCCACCAGTGATCGACTAGCGGGGGAGCAGTTCTTC. Translating gives CATSDRLAGEQFF.

The chain couples TRBV6-2 or TRBV6-3 to TRBJ2-7; D is perhaps TRBD1 (7 bases). Deletions cut 5 bases from V and 5 bases from J, with 16 bases between. The CDR3 contains 14 residues. CDR1 MNHEY and CDR2 SVGEGT come from the germline V gene. The CDR3 DNA reads as TGTGCCAGCAGTGACCAGGGGGGTACCGACGAGCAGTACTTC. This sequence encodes CASSDQGGTDEQYF.

Turning to this clone: Distinct nucleotide sequences in the sample also encode this CDR3. V usage is TRBV9 and J usage is TRBJ2-5, with 13 nucleotides matching TRBD2. Germline CDR1 reads SGDLS; CDR2 reads YYNGEE. There are 15 residues in the CDR3. V dropped 0 bases and J dropped 4; count of bases not matched to a gene: 0. The CDR3 protein is CASSVGLAGGETQYF. The CDR3 DNA is TGTGCCAGCAGCGTAGGACTAGCGGGAGGAGAGACCCAGTACTTC.

The chain couples TRBV28 to TRBJ2-3; 8 nucleotides line up with TRBD2. The CDR3 consists of 14 residues. In germline, CDR1 is MDHEN, CDR2 SYDVKM. V shed 7 bases and J 4 bases; nucleotides not matched to a gene: 7. Here the CDR3 DNA reads TGTGCCAGCAAGGAGAGCGGGAGTTCAGATACGCAGTATTTT. Translating it yields CASKESGSSDTQYF.

This clone was counted a few times. The rearrangement joins TRBV4-1 to TRBJ1-6, with a possible D match to TRBD1 (5 bases). Germline values: CDR1 MGHRA, CDR2 YSYEKL. V was clipped by 2 bases and J by 8 bases, with 16 bases between them. The CDR3 runs 16 residues. The CDR3, as DNA: TGCGCCAGCAGCCAACTTCTATCCGGCAGGGATTCACCCCTCCACTTT. Protein: CASSQLLSGRDSPLHF.